This T cell receptor (beta chain) was sequenced during a study of blood T cells in healthy people across ages (dated by TCRdb to 2013 to 2016). Study-level background: In model experiments, template switching captured roughly one uniquely barcoded TCR beta cDNA molecule for every two T cells. Age-related changes in TCR beta repertoire diversity were measured in the study by deep sequencing normalized with unique cDNA molecular identifiers. The donors were split into four age groups: young (average about 16 years), middle-aged (roughly 40), aged (roughly 68) and long-lived (approximately 80). To avoid experimental bias, donors of different ages were distributed randomly across sequencing lanes. Using the same blood draw, the study looked at two additional independent replicas of 1 million unique cDNA reads for two donors, one aged 18 to 30 and the other aged 80 or older.

Systemically healthy Caucasian individuals from Russia, 35 to 40 in total and aged 6 to 90 years, were included as donors. Each donor gave 8 to 10 milliliters of peripheral blood, drawn into EDTA-treated Vacutainer tubes. Ficoll-Paque density-gradient centrifugation was used to isolate PBMCs, with at least 6.5 million obtained per sample. Trizol reagent was used to extract total RNA from the PBMCs, yielding at least 5 micrograms per sample. For every donor, an aliquot of PBMCs went through flow cytometry to measure the percentages of naive CD45RAhigh/CD27high T cells. The full study reports these points: Donor CMV infection status was unknown, potentially confounding age-related changes in expanded clonotypes. Estimates of total diversity based on one million sequenced T cells were regarded as lower bounds and as underestimates. A strong correlation was found between observed TCR beta diversity and the percentage of naive T cells measured by flow cytometry. Compared with the aged group, the long-lived group had more naive CD4+ T cells, fewer expanded clones and increased TCR diversity, a pattern suggesting age selection. Since profiling was done on bulk unsorted PBMCs, naive and antigen-experienced compartments could not be conclusively compared. Observed TCR beta diversity per million T cells fell roughly linearly with age, and a significant reduction was already apparent by age around 39.

The library was obtained by 5' RACE. Instrument used: Illumina HiSeq 2500. The second PCR ran for roughly 6 to 11 cycles and used a J-beta primer mix along with a sample-barcoded 5' primer. A unique molecular identifier was introduced onto each TCR beta cDNA molecule by a template-switch 5' adaptor carrying 12 random nucleotides. Each sample yielded at least 2.5 million CDR3-containing paired-end reads. First-strand cDNA synthesis was performed from all RNA using the Mint cDNA synthesis kit, with priming by a TRBC-specific oligonucleotide. All cDNA was treated with uracil-DNA glycosylase and then went through a first 18-cycle PCR with the universal primers M1SS and BC2_uni_R. Per the original workflow: Normalization of each sample was performed by random selection of 1 million high-quality reads, each carrying a distinct molecular identifier. Instead of being binned into consensus sequences, reads that shared molecular identifiers were thrown out. CDR3 identification, clonotype clustering and error correction used MiTCR with a Q25 quality threshold and the strictest error-elimination algorithm. A nonparametric unseen species model using Euler transformation provided a lower-bound estimate of total TCR beta diversity. TCRdb's own reprocessing of the public reads used fastp at Q25 and MiXCR and kept productive beta chains. Duplicate CDR3 protein sequences are folded into a single record with the most common DNA and genes. The V and J calls come from TCRdb's annotation, not from the publication. The sample table records 1.5 million to 2 million distinct CDR3 sequences; 30% to 40% of these occur just once. Clones ranked in the top ten supply approximately 10% of the sample.

The CDR3 sequence holds 14 residues, the cysteine and phenylalanine included. Only the CDR3 region is kept as DNA, spanning 42 bases read in frame from base 1. Taken from the germline V gene, the CDR1 and CDR2 loops are SQVTM and ANQGSEA. V loses 5 bases at its end and J loses 8 bases; junction bases beyond the gene matches: 12. This clonotype was counted at least ten times. The specificity of this receptor is unknown. Base qualities are not at hand, and no much larger clone is one base apart. Input material: blood. The receptor comes from a woman aged 25 to 45 in good health. This sequence uses TRBV29-1 and TRBJ2-1; 7 bases in the middle match TRBD2. DNA sequence: TGCAGCGTTAAGCGGGGCAGTAATAGGGATGAGCAGTTCTTC. Its amino acids are CSVKRGSNRDEQFF.